This passage covers 5 T cell receptor beta chains from one sample sequenced in a study of blood T cell repertoires in COVID-19. The protocol was immunoSEQ multiplex PCR, while the TCRdb copy is restricted to in-frame clones and leaves out a portion. The sample holds around 300,000 clones, approximately 89% seen once. Source material: PBMCs or T cells enriched from blood (not recorded which). These receptors all stem from a woman aged 25 to 39 who had recovered from COVID-19.

This sequence joins TRBV19 and TRBJ1-1; D perhaps matches TRBD1 (6 bases). Germline V lookup: CDR1 LNHDA, CDR2 SQIVND (reference sequence). CDR3 length: 15 residues. Trimming took off 3 bases at V and 10 bases at J, with 21 bases between the two ends. This chain's CDR3 is CASSIQGQPLGIAFF. CDR3 sequence (DNA): TGTGCCAGTAGTATCCAGGGGCAGCCCCTCGGGATAGCTTTCTTT.

V usage is TRBV5-6 and J usage is TRBJ2-2, with a tentative D call TRBD2 (6 bases). This CDR3 comprises 17 residues. Per germline, CDR1 SGHDT and CDR2 YYEEEE. Trimming took 0 bases from V and 5 from J, leaving 17 bases between them. The DNA for the CDR3 is TGTGCCAGCAGCTTGGCTTGGGGGGTAGTGAGAACCGGGGAGCTGTTTTTT. Protein product: CASSLAWGVVRTGELFF.

The rearrangement uses TRBV6-2 or TRBV6-3 and TRBJ1-6, with TRBD1 matching over 8 bases. CDR1 and CDR2 from the germline V gene are MNHEY and SVGEGT. Losses at the gene ends were 2 bases for V and 12 bases for J; bases not matched to a gene: 9. The CDR3 runs to 15 residues. The CDR3 sequence is CASSYGDRPSQPLHF. CDR3 sequence (DNA): TGTGCCAGCAGTTACGGGGACAGGCCCTCGCAACCCCTCCACTTT.

The genes are TRBV25-1 and TRBJ2-1; D gene ambiguous. V was pared by 4 bases and J by 7 bases, with 8 bases between. The CDR3 totals 12 residues. CDR1 is MGHDK, CDR2 SYGVNS, per germline. The DNA for the CDR3 is TGTGCCAGCAGTGCGGAGTGGAATGAGCAGTTCTTC. The encoded protein is CASSAEWNEQFF.

Remarks on this clone: Other DNA sequences in the same sample also yield this CDR3. The V gene is TRBV3-1 (or the pseudogene TRBV3-2), the J gene TRBJ1-1, with no clear D. Germline assignment: CDR1 LGHDT and CDR2 YNNKEL (reference sequence). V was pared by 0 bases and J by 2 bases, with 7 bases between. The CDR3 has 14 amino acids. The CDR3 spells CASSQDPGNTEAFF. In DNA form, the CDR3 reads TGTGCCAGCAGCCAAGATCCCGGTAACACTGAAGCTTTCTTT.